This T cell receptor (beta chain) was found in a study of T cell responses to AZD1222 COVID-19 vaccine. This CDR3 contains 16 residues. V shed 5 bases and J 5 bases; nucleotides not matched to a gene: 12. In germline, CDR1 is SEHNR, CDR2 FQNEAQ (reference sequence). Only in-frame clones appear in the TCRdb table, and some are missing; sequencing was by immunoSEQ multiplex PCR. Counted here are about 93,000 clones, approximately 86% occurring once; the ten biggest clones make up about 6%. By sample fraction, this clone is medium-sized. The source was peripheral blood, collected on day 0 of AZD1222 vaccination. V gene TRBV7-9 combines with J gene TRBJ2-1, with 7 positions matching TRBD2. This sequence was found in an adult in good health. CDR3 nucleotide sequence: TGTGCCAGCAGCCCCCACGGGGGGACCAAACACAATGAGCAGTTCTTC. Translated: CASSPHGGTKHNEQFF.